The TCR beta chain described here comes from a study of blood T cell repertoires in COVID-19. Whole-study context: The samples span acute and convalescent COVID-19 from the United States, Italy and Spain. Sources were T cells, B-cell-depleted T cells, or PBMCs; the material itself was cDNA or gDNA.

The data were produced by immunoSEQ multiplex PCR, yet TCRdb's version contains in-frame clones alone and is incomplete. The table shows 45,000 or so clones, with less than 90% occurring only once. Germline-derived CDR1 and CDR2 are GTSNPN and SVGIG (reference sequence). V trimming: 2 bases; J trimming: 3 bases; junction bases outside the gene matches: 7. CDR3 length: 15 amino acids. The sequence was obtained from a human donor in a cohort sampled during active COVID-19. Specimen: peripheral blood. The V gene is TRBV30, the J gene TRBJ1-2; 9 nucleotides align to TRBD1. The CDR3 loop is CAWSLGTGFDYGYTF. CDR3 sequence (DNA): TGTGCCTGGAGTCTCGGGACAGGGTTTGACTATGGCTACACCTTC.